This TCR beta chain was recovered during a study of T-cell memory formation after mild COVID-19. The overall study: Most TCR clusters belonged to a single donor. Study-wide results and caveats: Still unconfirmed is whether the second-wave clones peaking on day 37 recognized SARS-CoV-2. Later expanders leaned toward CD4+, whereas clones contracting from day 15 to 85 were balanced CD4/CD8. Largely, contracting CD4+ clones fell within CM and EM, and contracting CD8+ clones within EMRA.

The germline gives CDR1 DFQATT, CDR2 SNEGSKA (reference sequence). The length of the CDR3 is 12 residues. J was trimmed by 4 bases and V by 6 bases; bases with no gene match: 5. TCRdb reprocessed the 5' RACE reads with MiXCR, giving one entry per CDR3 protein. Of around 400,000 distinct CDR3 sequences listed, approximately 25% are singletons. This clonotype appeared a few times. Its antigen is not known. The clonotype was recovered from an adult woman who had mild COVID-19 (a few samples of this study predate the infection). Cell type and time point are not known. The sequenced sample was PBMCs or a T cell subset sorted from them (not recorded which). V and J are TRBV20-1 and TRBJ2-5; TRBD2 aligns across 7 bases. The CDR3 loop is CSAPTSTETQYF. CDR3 in DNA: TGCAGTGCGCCGACTAGCACAGAGACCCAGTACTTC.